A selection of T cell receptor beta chains follows, all from one sample in a study of T cell responses to AZD1222 COVID-19 vaccine. Sequencing used immunoSEQ multiplex PCR; TCRdb keeps in-frame clones, though not all of them. The sample has tens of thousands of clones; approximately 86% are singletons. The specimen comprised peripheral blood, sampled on day 0 of MenACWY control vaccination. The receptors come from an adult in good health. Both conserved end residues are part of each CDR3. D genes are given only for firm matches. Size is omitted from some rows. Given values are once, few, many or a class for expanded clones.

TRBV29-1,TRBJ2-3,TRBD2,.,15,TGCAGCGTTGATGAGGCGGGGGGGCCCACAGATACGCAGTATTTT,CSVDEAGGPTDTQYF
TRBV6-4,TRBJ2-6,.,few,15,TGTGCCAGCAGCCCCGAGGGTTCTGGGGCCAACGTCCTGACTTTC,CASSPEGSGANVLTF
TRBV9,TRBJ1-4,.,.,17,TGTGCCAGCAGCGTAGCCCCTGCGGGGAGGGGGAATGAAAAACTGTTTTTT,CASSVAPAGRGNEKLFF
TRBV13,TRBJ2-7,.,.,14,TGTGCCAGCAGCTTGAGGACAGCTTCCTACGAGCAGTACTTC,CASSLRTASYEQYF
TRBV19,TRBJ1-5,.,.,15,TGTGCCAGTAGTATAGAAAGGGGGTTCAATCAGCCCCAGCATTTT,CASSIERGFNQPQHF
TRBV4-1,TRBJ1-6,TRBD1,.,14,TGCGCCAGCAGCCAAGAGACAGGGAATTCACCCCTCCACTTT,CASSQETGNSPLHF
TRBV20-1,TRBJ2-2,.,.,15,TGCAGTGCTAGTTCGTGGGGCCGACTCACCGGGGAGCTGTTTTTT,CSASSWGRLTGELFF
TRBV19,TRBJ2-2,.,once,14,TGTGCCAGTAGTATAGTGGAGTGGACCGGGGAGCTGTTTTTT,CASSIVEWTGELFF
TRBV7-2,TRBJ2-7,.,.,11,TGTGCCAGCAGCCTGCCCTACGAGCAGTACTTC,CASSLPYEQYF
TRBV2,TRBJ2-5,.,once,15,TGTGCCAGCAGTGAAAGGGGCAGGGGAGGAGAGACCCAGTACTTC,CASSERGRGGETQYF
TRBV6-6,TRBJ1-4,.,once,12,TGTGCCAGCAGCCCCGGGAATGAAAAACTGTTTTTT,CASSPGNEKLFF
TRBV27,TRBJ1-1,.,.,12,TGTGCCAGCAGTTTCACAGGTACTGAAGCTTTCTTT,CASSFTGTEAFF
TRBV18,TRBJ1-1,.,.,13,TGTGCCAGCTCACCAGGGATTAACACTGAAGCTTTCTTT,CASSPGINTEAFF
TRBV6-5,TRBJ2-7,TRBD1,.,12,TGTGCCAGCAGTTTACAGGGGAACGAGCAGTACTTC,CASSLQGNEQYF
TRBV18,TRBJ2-2,.,.,15,TGTGCCAGCTCACCTGGCAGGGCAGACACCGGGGAGCTGTTTTTT,CASSPGRADTGELFF
TRBV4-3,TRBJ1-1,.,few,16,TGCGCCAGCAGCCAAGATCTCGACAGGCTGAACACTGAAGCTTTCTTT,CASSQDLDRLNTEAFF
TRBV7-9,TRBJ1-6,TRBD1,.,15,TGTGCCAGCAGCCCTAACCCGACAGGGCACTCACCCCTCCACTTT,CASSPNPTGHSPLHF
TRBV7-3,TRBJ2-1,TRBD2,.,15,TGTGCCAGCAGCTTAGGGACTAGCGGGGTGAATGAGCAGTTCTTC,CASSLGTSGVNEQFF
TRBV5-4,TRBJ2-5,TRBD1,.,14,TGTGCCAGCAGCTGGACAGGGTCGAGAGAGACCCAGTACTTC,CASSWTGSRETQYF
TRBV5-1,TRBJ2-1,TRBD1,.,16,TGCGCCAGCAGCTTGGGTGGGACAGGGGCCTACAATGAGCAGTTCTTC,CASSLGGTGAYNEQFF
TRBV11-3,TRBJ1-6,.,.,16,TGTGCCAGCAGCCGTTTAGGTGGGCCTAGTAATTCACCCCTCCACTTT,CASSRLGGPSNSPLHF
TRBV4-3,TRBJ1-2,TRBD1,.,16,TGCGCCAGCAGCCAAGCCGGGACAGGGAGGGACTATGGCTACACCTTC,CASSQAGTGRDYGYTF
TRBV5-1,TRBJ1-4,.,.,14,TGCGCCAGCAGCTCCGGGATTCCTAATGAAAAACTGTTTTTT,CASSSGIPNEKLFF
TRBV3-1/TRBV3-2,TRBJ1-1,.,.,13,TGTGCCAGCAGCCAAGACTGGGACACTGAAGCTTTCTTT,CASSQDWDTEAFF
TRBV10-1,TRBJ1-1,TRBD1,.,14,TGCGCCAGCAGTCCCGGGACAGGGGACACTGAAGCTTTCTTT,CASSPGTGDTEAFF
TRBV6-5,TRBJ2-1,.,.,12,TGTGCCAGCAGTTCCGACAGTTCTGAGCAGTTCTTC,CASSSDSSEQFF
TRBV10-2,TRBJ1-3,.,.,13,TGCGCCAGCAGTGGACGCTCTGGAAACACCATATATTTT,CASSGRSGNTIYF
TRBV2,TRBJ1-2,.,.,13,TGTGCCAGCAGTCCAGGGTTTTCCTATGGCTACACCTTC,CASSPGFSYGYTF
TRBV30,TRBJ1-6,.,once,16,TGTGCCTGGAGTGTCAACCACCGGGACGGAAATTCACCCCTCCACTTT,CAWSVNHRDGNSPLHF
TRBV6-2/TRBV6-3,TRBJ1-5,.,.,14,TGTGCCAGCAGTCCCATGGGGAGCAATCAGCCCCAGCATTTT,CASSPMGSNQPQHF
TRBV4-3,TRBJ1-1,TRBD1,.,16,TGCGCCAGCAGCCAAGTTATAGGGGGCGAGTACACTGAAGCTTTCTTT,CASSQVIGGEYTEAFF
TRBV30,TRBJ1-1,.,.,18,TGTGCCTGGAGTGTAGTGGTTTGGGCCGCGGGCCCGAACACTGAAGCTTTCTTT,CAWSVVVWAAGPNTEAFF
TRBV21-1,TRBJ1-5,.,.,14,TGTGCCAGCAGCCCCCAGGTCAGGGTTCAGCCCCAGCATTTT,CASSPQVRVQPQHF